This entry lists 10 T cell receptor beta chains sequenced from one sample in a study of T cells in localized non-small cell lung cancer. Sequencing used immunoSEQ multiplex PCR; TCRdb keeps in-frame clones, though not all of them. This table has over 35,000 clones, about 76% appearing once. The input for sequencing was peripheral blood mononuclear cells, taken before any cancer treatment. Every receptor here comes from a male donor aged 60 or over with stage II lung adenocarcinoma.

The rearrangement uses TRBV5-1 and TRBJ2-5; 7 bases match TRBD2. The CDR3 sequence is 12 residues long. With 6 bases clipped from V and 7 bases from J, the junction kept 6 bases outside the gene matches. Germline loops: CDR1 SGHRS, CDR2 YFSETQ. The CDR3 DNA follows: TGCGCCAGCACCGTAGGGGAGGGGACCCAGTACTTC. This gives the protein CASTVGEGTQYF.

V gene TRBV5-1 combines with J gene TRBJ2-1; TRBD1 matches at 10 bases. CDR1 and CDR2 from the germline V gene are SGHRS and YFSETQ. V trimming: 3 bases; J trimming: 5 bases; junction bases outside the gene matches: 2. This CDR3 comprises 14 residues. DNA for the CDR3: TGCGCCAGCAGCTCGGGACAGGGGAACAATGAGCAGTTCTTC. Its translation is CASSSGQGNNEQFF.

In DNA, the CDR3 is TGTGCCAGCAGTGAATATTCCGGGACAGCTGAAGCTTTCTTT. Its protein is CASSEYSGTAEAFF. This rearrangement joins TRBV25-1 to TRBJ1-1, with TRBD1 matching 7 bases. The germline V gene encodes CDR1 MGHDK and CDR2 SYGVNS. The CDR3 is made up of 14 amino acids. J lost 6 bases, V lost 0 bases, and 4 bases had no gene match.

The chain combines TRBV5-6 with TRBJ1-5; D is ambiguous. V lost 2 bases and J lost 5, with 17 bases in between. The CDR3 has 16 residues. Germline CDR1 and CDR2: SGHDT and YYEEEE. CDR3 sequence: CASSLFTGSSHQPQHF. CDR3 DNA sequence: TGTGCCAGCAGCTTATTCACGGGCTCTTCGCATCAGCCCCAGCATTTT.

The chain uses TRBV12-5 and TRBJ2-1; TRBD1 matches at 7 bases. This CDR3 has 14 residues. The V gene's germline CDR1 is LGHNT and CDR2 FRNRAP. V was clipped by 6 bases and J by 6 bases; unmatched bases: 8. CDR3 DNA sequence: TGTGCTAGTGGACAAGGGGGACAGCTCAATGAGCAGTTCTTC. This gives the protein CASGQGGQLNEQFF.

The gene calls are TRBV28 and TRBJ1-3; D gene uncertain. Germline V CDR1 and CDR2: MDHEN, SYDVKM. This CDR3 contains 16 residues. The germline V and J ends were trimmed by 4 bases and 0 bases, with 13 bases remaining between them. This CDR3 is CASSSTQWTSGNTIYF. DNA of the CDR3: TGTGCCAGCAGTTCCACTCAGTGGACCTCTGGAAACACCATATATTTT.

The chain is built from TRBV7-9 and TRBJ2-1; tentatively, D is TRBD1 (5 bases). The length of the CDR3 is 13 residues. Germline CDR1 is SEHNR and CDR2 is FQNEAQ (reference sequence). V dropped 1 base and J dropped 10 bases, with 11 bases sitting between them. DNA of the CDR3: TGTGCCAGCAGCTTAGTAGGGGCCGGGGAGCAGTTCTTC. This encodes CASSLVGAGEQFF.

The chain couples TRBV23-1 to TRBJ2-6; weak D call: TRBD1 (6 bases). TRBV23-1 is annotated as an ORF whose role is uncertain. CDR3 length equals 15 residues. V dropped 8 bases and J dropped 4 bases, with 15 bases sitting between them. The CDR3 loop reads CASPRGSEGANVLTF. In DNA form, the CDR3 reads TGCGCCAGCCCCAGGGGATCGGAGGGGGCCAACGTCCTGACTTTC.

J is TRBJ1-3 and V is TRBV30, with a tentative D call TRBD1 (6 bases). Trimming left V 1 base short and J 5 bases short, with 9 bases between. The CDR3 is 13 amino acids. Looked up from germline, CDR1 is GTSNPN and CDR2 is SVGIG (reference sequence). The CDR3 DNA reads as TGTGCCTGGAGTGAAACAGGGAGAAACACCATATATTTT. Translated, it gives CAWSETGRNTIYF.

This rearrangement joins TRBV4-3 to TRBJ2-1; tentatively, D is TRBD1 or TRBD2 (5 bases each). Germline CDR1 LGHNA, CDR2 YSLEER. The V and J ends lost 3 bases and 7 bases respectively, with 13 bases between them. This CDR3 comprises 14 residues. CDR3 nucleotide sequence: TGCGCCAGCAGCCACGCCGGGGCCGAGAATGAGCAGTTCTTC. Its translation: CASSHAGAENEQFF.